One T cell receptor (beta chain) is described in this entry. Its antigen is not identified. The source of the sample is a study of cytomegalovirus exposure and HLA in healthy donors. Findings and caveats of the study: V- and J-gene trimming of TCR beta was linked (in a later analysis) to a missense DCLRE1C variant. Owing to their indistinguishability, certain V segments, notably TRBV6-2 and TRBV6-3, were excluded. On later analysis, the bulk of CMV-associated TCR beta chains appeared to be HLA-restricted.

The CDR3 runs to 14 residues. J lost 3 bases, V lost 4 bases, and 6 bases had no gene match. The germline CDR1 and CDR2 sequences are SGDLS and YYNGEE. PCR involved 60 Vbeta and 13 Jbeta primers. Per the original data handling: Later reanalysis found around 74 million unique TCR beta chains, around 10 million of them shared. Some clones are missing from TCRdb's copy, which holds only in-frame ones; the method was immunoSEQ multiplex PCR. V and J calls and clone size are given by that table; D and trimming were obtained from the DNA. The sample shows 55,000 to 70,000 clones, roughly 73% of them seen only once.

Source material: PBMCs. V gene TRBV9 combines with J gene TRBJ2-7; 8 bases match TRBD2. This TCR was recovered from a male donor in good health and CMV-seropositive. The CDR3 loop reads CASSPTGTSYEQYF. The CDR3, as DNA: TGTGCCAGCAGCCCGACCGGGACTAGCTACGAGCAGTACTTC.